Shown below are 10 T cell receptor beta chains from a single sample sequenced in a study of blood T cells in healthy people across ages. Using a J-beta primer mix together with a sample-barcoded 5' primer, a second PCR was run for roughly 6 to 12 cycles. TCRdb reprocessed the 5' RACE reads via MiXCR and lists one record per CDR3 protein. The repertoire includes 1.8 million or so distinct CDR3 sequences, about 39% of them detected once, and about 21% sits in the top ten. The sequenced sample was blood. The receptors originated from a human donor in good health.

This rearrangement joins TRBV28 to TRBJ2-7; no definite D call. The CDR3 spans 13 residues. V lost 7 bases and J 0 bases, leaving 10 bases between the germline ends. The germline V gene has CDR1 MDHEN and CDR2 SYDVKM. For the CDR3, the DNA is TGTGCCAGCACCCCTCAGCCCTCCTACGAGCAGTACTTC. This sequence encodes CASTPQPSYEQYF.

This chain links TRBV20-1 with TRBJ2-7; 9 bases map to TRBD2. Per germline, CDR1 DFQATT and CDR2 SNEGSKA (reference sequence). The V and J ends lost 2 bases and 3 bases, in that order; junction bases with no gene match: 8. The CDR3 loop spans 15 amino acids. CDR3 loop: CSARTGLANFYEQYF. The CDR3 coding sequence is TGCAGTGCTAGAACGGGACTAGCCAACTTCTACGAGCAGTACTTC.

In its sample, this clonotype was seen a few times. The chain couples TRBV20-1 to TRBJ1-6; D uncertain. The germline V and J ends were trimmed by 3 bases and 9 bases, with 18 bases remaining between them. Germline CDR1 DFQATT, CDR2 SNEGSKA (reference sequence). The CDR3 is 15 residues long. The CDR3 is CSAREPQGEISPLHF. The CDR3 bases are TGCAGTGCTAGGGAACCTCAAGGAGAGATTTCACCCCTCCACTTT.

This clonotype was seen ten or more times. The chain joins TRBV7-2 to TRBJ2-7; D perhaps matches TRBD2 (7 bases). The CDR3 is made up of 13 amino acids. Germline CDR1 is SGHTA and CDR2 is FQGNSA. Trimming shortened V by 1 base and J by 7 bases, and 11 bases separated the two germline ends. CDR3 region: CASSLEGGREQYF. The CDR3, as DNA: TGTGCCAGCAGCTTAGAGGGGGGGAGGGAGCAGTACTTC. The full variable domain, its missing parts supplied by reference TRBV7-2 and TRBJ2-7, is GAGVSQSPSNKVTEKGKDVELRCDPISGHTALYWYRQSLGQGLEFLIYFQGNSAPDKSGLPSDRFSAERTGGSVSTLTIQRTQQEDSAVYLCASSLEGGREQYFGPGTRLTVT.

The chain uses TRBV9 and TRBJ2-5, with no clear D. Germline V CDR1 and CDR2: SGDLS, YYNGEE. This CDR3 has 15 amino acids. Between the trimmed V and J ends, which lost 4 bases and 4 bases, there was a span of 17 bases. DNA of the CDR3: TGTGCCAGCAGCCTCCAAGGTGCAGGTCGAGAGACCCAGTACTTC. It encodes CASSLQGAGRETQYF.

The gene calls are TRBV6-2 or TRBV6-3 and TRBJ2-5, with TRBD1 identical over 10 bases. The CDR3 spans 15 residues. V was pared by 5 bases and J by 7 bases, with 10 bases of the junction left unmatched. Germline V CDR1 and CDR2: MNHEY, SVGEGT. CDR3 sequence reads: CASSRSTGGLGTQYF. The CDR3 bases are TGTGCCAGCAGTCGTTCGACAGGGGGCTTGGGGACCCAGTACTTC.

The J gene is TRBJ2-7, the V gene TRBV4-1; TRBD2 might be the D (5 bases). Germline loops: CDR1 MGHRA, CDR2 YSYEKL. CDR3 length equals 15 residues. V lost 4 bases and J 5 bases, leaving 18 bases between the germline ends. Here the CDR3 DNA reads TGCGCCAGCAGCCGCGGTGTACCGGGATGGGACGAGCAGTACTTC. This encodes CASSRGVPGWDEQYF.

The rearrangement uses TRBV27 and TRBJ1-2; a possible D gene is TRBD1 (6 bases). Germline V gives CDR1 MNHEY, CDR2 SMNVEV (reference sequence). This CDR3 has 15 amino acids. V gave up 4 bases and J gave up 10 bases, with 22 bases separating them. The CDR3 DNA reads TGTGCCAGCAGTTCCCTCGGTAGGGGGACGTTCTCCTACACCTTC. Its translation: CASSSLGRGTFSYTF.

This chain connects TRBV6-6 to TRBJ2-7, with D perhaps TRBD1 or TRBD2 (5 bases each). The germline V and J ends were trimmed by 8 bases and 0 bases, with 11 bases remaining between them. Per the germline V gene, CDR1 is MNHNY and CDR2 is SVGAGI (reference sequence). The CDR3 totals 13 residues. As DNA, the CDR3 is TGTGCCAGCGGGGGATCCTCCTCCTACGAGCAGTACTTC. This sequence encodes CASGGSSSYEQYF.

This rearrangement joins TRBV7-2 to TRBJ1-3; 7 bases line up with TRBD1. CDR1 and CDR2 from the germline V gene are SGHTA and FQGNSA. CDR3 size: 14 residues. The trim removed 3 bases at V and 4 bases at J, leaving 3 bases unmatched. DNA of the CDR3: TGTGCCAGCAGCTTCGCAGGGGGAGGAAACACCATATATTTT. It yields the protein CASSFAGGGNTIYF.